Following are 24 T cell receptor beta chains from one sample sequenced in a study of graft-versus-host responses after intestinal transplantation. No antigen has been assigned to these receptors. Some clones are missing from TCRdb's copy, which holds only in-frame ones; the method was immunoSEQ multiplex PCR. The profile covers around 40,000 clones, with 85% to 95% appearing a single time and more than 0.45% taken by the ten largest. Sample: unstimulated CD8+ T cells sorted from spleen or lymph node cells, taken before transplant. These receptors were collected from a human donor who was the organ donor for an intestinal transplant.

About this clone: Distinct nucleotide sequences in the sample also encode this CDR3. The CDR3 region is CASSQANSYEQYF. The CDR3 nucleotides read TGCGCCAGCAGCCAAGCAAACTCCTACGAGCAGTACTTC. V gene TRBV4-1 combines with J gene TRBJ2-7; D ambiguous. Deletions cut 1 base from V and 0 bases from J, with 4 bases between. The CDR3 runs 13 residues. In germline, CDR1 is MGHRA, CDR2 YSYEKL.

The chain has TRBV9 and TRBJ2-7; D is unresolved. The CDR3 runs 13 residues. Trimming pared 0 bases from V and 0 bases from J, leaving 4 bases between. Germline V gene lookup returns CDR1 SGDLS and CDR2 YYNGEE. CDR3 amino acids: CASSVESSYEQYF. Here the CDR3 DNA reads TGTGCCAGCAGCGTAGAAAGCTCCTACGAGCAGTACTTC.

The chain uses TRBV25-1 and TRBJ2-7; TRBD2 matches at 10 bases. Germline V gene lookup returns CDR1 MGHDK and CDR2 SYGVNS. This CDR3 comprises 17 residues. Trimming cost V 6 bases and J 2 bases; bases outside gene matches: 13. CDR3 nucleotide sequence: TGTGCCAGCAGCCCTCACCTTAGCGGGGGGTCCCCCTACGAGCAGTACTTC. Protein sequence: CASSPHLSGGSPYEQYF.

The chain has TRBV4-2 and TRBJ2-5; perhaps TRBD2 as D (6 bases). Germline V gives CDR1 LGHNA, CDR2 YNFKEQ. V was pared by 1 base and J by 4 bases, with 19 bases between. CDR3 length equals 17 residues. The CDR3 reads CASSQGASEGRRETQYF. The CDR3 DNA reads as TGTGCCAGCAGCCAAGGCGCCTCGGAGGGACGGAGAGAGACCCAGTACTTC.

The chain employs TRBV6-1 and TRBJ1-3; TRBD1 matches 7 bases. CDR3 length: 14 amino acids. V was clipped by 5 bases and J by 4 bases; unmatched bases: 5. Looked up from germline, CDR1 is MNHNS and CDR2 is SASEGT. The CDR3 reads CASSRQGAGNTIYF. The CDR3 coding sequence is TGTGCCAGCAGTCGACAGGGTGCGGGAAACACCATATATTTT.

This sequence joins TRBV19 and TRBJ1-1, with no clear D. The V gene's germline CDR1 is LNHDA and CDR2 SQIVND (reference sequence). This CDR3 has 13 residues. Trimming took off 0 bases at V and 11 bases at J, with 13 bases between the two ends. The CDR3 region is CASSIEPLPWAFF. The CDR3 DNA reads as TGTGCCAGTAGTATAGAGCCCCTTCCGTGGGCTTTCTTT.

The count of this clone is one. The rearrangement links TRBV27 to TRBJ2-7; D gene unclear. Germline V CDR1 and CDR2: MNHEY, SMNVEV (reference sequence). Trimming pared 5 bases from V and 0 bases from J, leaving 11 bases between. The CDR3 covers 14 residues. CDR3 region: CASSPGSSSYEQYF. The CDR3 nucleotides are TGTGCCAGCAGTCCGGGCTCCAGCTCCTACGAGCAGTACTTC.

The chain couples TRBV15 to TRBJ2-5; TRBD1 aligns across 7 bases. The junction had 17 bases not matched to a gene; V was cut back by 2 bases and J by 2 bases. This CDR3 spans 19 amino acids. Germline-derived CDR1 and CDR2 are LNHNV and YYDKDF (reference sequence). In nucleotides, the CDR3 is TGTGCCACCAGCAGAACGACAGGGAATAAGGGTTGGGGGCAAGAGACCCAGTACTTC. This gives the protein CATSRTTGNKGWGQETQYF.

The chain joins TRBV21-1 to TRBJ2-3. TRBV21-1 is a listed pseudogene. The CDR3 covers 18 residues. DNA for the CDR3: TGTGCCAGCAGCAAAGGTCCCGGGGCCCTAGACCTCACAGATACGCAGTATTTT. Translated, it gives CASSKGPGALDLTDTQYF.

This sequence joins TRBV4-2 and TRBJ2-2; D gene unclear. V lost 0 bases and J lost 5, with 19 bases in between. CDR1 and CDR2 (germline): LGHNA, YNFKEQ. This CDR3 comprises 18 residues. The CDR3 reads CASSQDLWSVVATGELFF. CDR3 DNA: TGTGCCAGCAGCCAAGATTTATGGTCCGTGGTGGCTACCGGGGAGCTGTTTTTT.

The rearrangement links TRBV9 to TRBJ2-1; D perhaps matches TRBD1 (7 bases). Trimming removed 3 bases from V and 2 bases from J, with 15 bases in between. CDR1 is SGDLS, CDR2 YYNGEE, per germline. The CDR3 runs to 16 residues. CDR3 DNA: TGTGCCAGCAGCGCAGGGGGACGGGGGCCCTACAATGAGCAGTTCTTC. It encodes CASSAGGRGPYNEQFF. Filled out from reference TRBV9 and TRBJ2-1, the complete variable domain reads DSGVTQTPKHLITATGQRVTLRCSPRSGDLSVYWYQQSLDQGLQFLIQYYNGEERAKGNILERFSAQQFPDLHSELNLSSLELGDSALYFCASSAGGRGPYNEQFFGPGTRLTVL.

The V gene is TRBV13, the J gene TRBJ2-3; TRBD1 aligns across 9 bases. This CDR3 has 14 residues. After removal of 5 bases from V and 5 bases from J, the junction contained 5 bases not matched to a gene. CDR1 is PRHDT and CDR2 is FYEKMQ in the germline V gene (reference sequence). The CDR3: CASSTGGGIDTQYF. CDR3 coding DNA: TGTGCCAGCAGCACAGGGGGCGGCATAGATACGCAGTATTTT.

V gene TRBV9 combines with J gene TRBJ1-2; D possibly corresponds to TRBD1 (5 bases). The CDR3 is 12 residues long. Germline V gene data show CDR1 as SGDLS and CDR2 as YYNGEE. The ends were cut back, 0 bases at V and 6 bases at J, with 6 bases in the middle. The CDR3, as DNA: TGTGCCAGCAGCGTAGGGGGCGATGGCTACACCTTC. Protein sequence: CASSVGGDGYTF.

V usage is TRBV7-6 and J usage is TRBJ2-3; the D gene could be TRBD1 or TRBD2 (5 bases each). Per the germline V gene, CDR1 is SGHVS and CDR2 is FNYEAQ. CDR3 length equals 15 residues. Trimming shortened V by 4 bases and J by 1 base, and 12 bases separated the two germline ends. The CDR3 spells CASSYRDRGTDTQYF. The CDR3 DNA reads TGTGCCAGCAGCTACCGGGACCGAGGCACAGATACGCAGTATTTT.

Points on this clone: The junction departs from germline at one end; a sequencing error may be responsible. The gene calls are TRBV5-5 and TRBJ2-1, with D tentatively TRBD1 (5 bases). Germline V gives CDR1 SGHKS, CDR2 YYEKEE (reference sequence). The length of the CDR3 is 15 residues. The CDR3 DNA follows: TGTGCCAGCACCTTGGCCTGGACAAACGGCAATGAGCAGTTCTTC. Translating it yields CASTLAWTNGNEQFF. The full variable domain, in which reference TRBV5-5 and TRBJ2-1 provide the parts outside the CDR3, is DAGVTQSPTHLIKTRGQQVTLRCSPISGHKSVSWYQQVLGQGPQFIFQYYEKEERGRGNFPDRFSARQFPNYSSELNVNALLLGDSALYLCASTLAWTNGNEQFFGPGTRLTVL.

CDR3 DNA: TGTGCCAGCAGCCAACCCCCTGGACAGGGGCGGTTGGCTGAAGCTTTCTTT. It translates to CASSQPPGQGRLAEAFF. The chain links TRBV4-2 to TRBJ1-1, with 9 bases lining up with TRBD1. Germline V gene sequence: CDR1 LGHNA, CDR2 YNFKEQ. This CDR3 has 17 residues. Losses at the gene ends were 2 bases for V and 6 bases for J; bases not matched to a gene: 13.

The chain uses TRBV15 and TRBJ2-2; 9 nucleotides match TRBD2. The V and J ends lost 3 bases and 1 base, in that order; junction bases with no gene match: 12. Germline values: CDR1 LNHNV, CDR2 YYDKDF (reference sequence). There are 19 residues in the CDR3. CDR3 region: CATSSTDVLAGRNTGELFF. CDR3 coding DNA: TGTGCCACCAGCAGCACGGACGTACTAGCGGGTAGGAACACCGGGGAGCTGTTTTTT.

This clone showed up just once. This chain links TRBV7-6 with TRBJ2-5; a weak D match, TRBD1 (5 bases). The J call may be in error: the DNA end matches TRBJ2-7 better. Germline CDR1 SGHVS, CDR2 FNYEAQ. This CDR3 is built from 13 residues. The CDR3 sequence is CASGSWGTYEQYF. CDR3 nucleotide sequence: TGTGCCAGCGGCTCGTGGGGCACCTACGAGCAGTACTTC.

The chain couples TRBV15 to TRBJ2-7; TRBD1 aligns across 8 bases. CDR1 and CDR2 from the germline V gene are LNHNV and YYDKDF (reference sequence). The CDR3 is 14 amino acids. With 6 bases clipped from V and 2 bases from J, the junction kept 6 bases outside the gene matches. CDR3 sequence: CATRGMDRAYEQYF. The CDR3 nucleotides read TGTGCCACCAGGGGAATGGACAGGGCCTACGAGCAGTACTTC.

The J gene is TRBJ2-2, the V gene TRBV27, with unresolved D. The germline V gene encodes CDR1 MNHEY and CDR2 SMNVEV (reference sequence). V lost 3 bases and J lost 5, with 16 bases in between. This CDR3 comprises 16 residues. Here the CDR3 reads CASSLIGPIRTGELFF. In nucleotides, the CDR3 is TGTGCCAGCAGTTTGATAGGGCCAATTAGGACCGGGGAGCTGTTTTTT.

V and J are TRBV6-1 and TRBJ2-5; D may correspond to TRBD1 or TRBD2 (6 bases each). Germline CDR1 and CDR2: MNHNS and SASEGT. There are 15 residues in the CDR3. Trimming stripped 5 bases from V and 4 bases from J, with 17 bases between. The CDR3 is CASSQPTGRPETQYF. The CDR3 DNA sequence: TGTGCCAGCAGTCAACCCACAGGGAGGCCAGAGACCCAGTACTTC.

This rearrangement joins TRBV5-8 to TRBJ2-7; D possibly corresponds to TRBD2 (5 bases). Germline CDR1 is SGHTS and CDR2 is YDEGEE. CDR3 length equals 14 residues. V lost 1 base and J 1 base, leaving 9 bases between the germline ends. As DNA, the CDR3 is TGTGCCAGCAGCTTGTTTCCGGGATCCTACGAGCAGTACTTC. Residues: CASSLFPGSYEQYF. The full variable domain, its missing parts supplied by reference TRBV5-8 and TRBJ2-7, is EAGVTQSPTHLIKTRGQQATLRCSPISGHTSVYWYQQALGLGLQFLLWYDEGEERNRGNFPPRFSGRQFPNYSSELNVNALELEDSALYLCASSLFPGSYEQYFGPGTRLTVT.

The chain joins TRBV18 to TRBJ1-5; D uncertain. V lost 2 bases, J lost 0 bases, and 11 bases lay in between. CDR3 length: 16 residues. CDR1 is KGHSH, CDR2 LQKENI, per germline. This CDR3 is CASSPARSDSNQPQHF. The CDR3 coding sequence is TGTGCCAGCTCACCAGCCAGGAGTGATAGCAATCAGCCCCAGCATTTT.

This clone was recorded once. This sequence joins TRBV5-7 and TRBJ2-4; 9 bases fit TRBD2. TRBV5-7 is annotated as an ORF whose role is uncertain. With V trimmed by 1 base and J by 0 bases, 5 bases remained unmatched. The CDR3 consists of 17 residues. The CDR3 bases are TGTGCCAGCAGCTTGAGGCAGCGGGGGGAAGCCAAAAACATTCAGTACTTC. This encodes CASSLRQRGEAKNIQYF.